The present T cell receptor (beta chain) was sequenced within a study of T cell repertoires in cytomegalovirus infection. Study-wide context: The study used recently identified HLA-C-restricted and well-studied HLA-B-restricted CMV epitopes. Based on public TCR beta signatures, there were indications of CMV infection and of a matching HLA type.

Study-wide findings and caveats: HLA-C-restricted CMV-specific TCR beta clonotypes prevailed in the ex vivo response. Summed public TCR beta family frequency identified CMV carriers bearing the relevant HLA.

A few counts support this clonotype. Its antigen remains unidentified. TCRdb re-derived calls from the reads in MiXCR, one entry per CDR3 protein. The sample contains around 900,000 distinct CDR3 sequences, 31% of which appear only once. The V and J ends lost 3 bases and 7 bases respectively, with 10 bases between them. The CDR3 runs to 13 residues. Germline values: CDR1 MNHEY, CDR2 SMNVEV (reference sequence). This chain uses TRBV27 with TRBJ2-1; D might be TRBD2 (5 bases). The sequenced sample was cultured CD8+ T cells from PBMCs, obtained from culture after CMV antigen stimulation. This TCR was recovered from a human donor in good health (CMV status not recorded). Some clones in this sample may be carry-over from other donors' samples. Here the CDR3 reads CASSFTGVNEQFF. CDR3 bases: TGTGCCAGCAGTTTCACCGGGGTAAATGAGCAGTTCTTC.